Listed below are T cell receptor beta chains from one sample, sequenced in a study of PD-1 blockade in classical Hodgkin lymphoma. The method was immunoSEQ multiplex PCR; TCRdb's version includes in-frame clones alone and lacks a portion of them. The sample has tens of thousands of clones; about nine tenths are singletons. Material: peripheral blood mononuclear cells (PBMCs), obtained at baseline. The receptors derive from a human donor with classical Hodgkin lymphoma. Both conserved end residues are part of each CDR3. A D gene is named only where the DNA matches it firmly. Where a row states a size, it is once, few, many or the class of an expanded clone; other rows omit it.

len: 14
d_gene: TRBD1
v_gene: TRBV7-2
abundance: few
j_gene: TRBJ1-4
CDR3nt: TGTGCCAGCAGCTTGACAGGGAAGGGAGAAAAACTGTTTTTT
CDR3aa: CASSLTGKGEKLFF

len: 16
d_gene: NA
v_gene: TRBV4-1
abundance: NA
j_gene: TRBJ2-1
CDR3nt: TGCGCCAGCAGCCACCTTGAGGGAGGTCGGAACAATGAGCAGTTCTTC
CDR3aa: CASSHLEGGRNNEQFF

len: 14
d_gene: NA
v_gene: TRBV5-1
abundance: NA
j_gene: TRBJ2-7
CDR3nt: TGCGCCAGCAGCTTCGGGATTACCACTTACGAGCAGTACTTC
CDR3aa: CASSFGITTYEQYF

len: 17
d_gene: TRBD2
v_gene: TRBV5-4
abundance: NA
j_gene: TRBJ2-1
CDR3nt: TGTGCCAGCAGCTTGGACCCGGGGGGGAGCTCCTACAATGAGCAGTTCTTC
CDR3aa: CASSLDPGGSSYNEQFF

len: 13
d_gene: NA
v_gene: TRBV28
abundance: once
j_gene: TRBJ1-2
CDR3nt: TGTGCCAGCAGTTTTATAGGGGTCTGGGGCTACACCTTC
CDR3aa: CASSFIGVWGYTF

len: 13
d_gene: NA
v_gene: TRBV28
abundance: NA
j_gene: TRBJ2-5
CDR3nt: TGTGCCAGCAGTATCTTGGTCCGAGAGACCCAGTACTTC
CDR3aa: CASSILVRETQYF

len: 16
d_gene: TRBD1
v_gene: TRBV10-1
abundance: NA
j_gene: TRBJ2-7
CDR3nt: TGCGCCAGCAGTAAGGGGGCAGGCGATGGTCCCTACGAGCAGTACTTC
CDR3aa: CASSKGAGDGPYEQYF

len: 14
d_gene: TRBD1
v_gene: TRBV19
abundance: NA
j_gene: TRBJ1-5
CDR3nt: TGTGCCAGTAGCGGGACAGGGAGGAATCAGCCCCAGCATTTT
CDR3aa: CASSGTGRNQPQHF

len: 14
d_gene: NA
v_gene: TRBV19
abundance: NA
j_gene: TRBJ2-7
CDR3nt: TGTGCCAGTAGCCTTCAGTGGCGGGTCTCCGAGCAGTACTTC
CDR3aa: CASSLQWRVSEQYF

len: 16
d_gene: TRBD1
v_gene: TRBV28
abundance: NA
j_gene: TRBJ2-7
CDR3nt: TGTGCCAGCAGTGCCCCCCGGGACAGGGGGATCTACGAGCAGTACTTC
CDR3aa: CASSAPRDRGIYEQYF

len: 19
d_gene: NA
v_gene: TRBV30
abundance: NA
j_gene: TRBJ1-5
CDR3nt: TGTGCCTGGAGTGTAGGGGCTACTTATTGGGGCGTCAGCAATCAGCCCCAGCATTTT
CDR3aa: CAWSVGATYWGVSNQPQHF

len: 15
d_gene: NA
v_gene: TRBV27
abundance: NA
j_gene: TRBJ1-4
CDR3nt: TGTGCCAGCAGTTTCGCGGGGGCAACTAATGAAAAACTGTTTTTT
CDR3aa: CASSFAGATNEKLFF

len: 15
d_gene: NA
v_gene: TRBV4-3
abundance: NA
j_gene: TRBJ2-7
CDR3nt: TGCGCCAGCAGCCAGGCCGGGACCGGCTCCTACGAGCAGTACTTC
CDR3aa: CASSQAGTGSYEQYF

len: 15
d_gene: NA
v_gene: TRBV27
abundance: NA
j_gene: TRBJ1-1
CDR3nt: TGTGCCAGCAGTTTAGGTTTGGGGGGAAGCACTGAAGCTTTCTTT
CDR3aa: CASSLGLGGSTEAFF

len: 14
d_gene: NA
v_gene: TRBV12-5
abundance: NA
j_gene: TRBJ1-4
CDR3nt: TGTGCTAGTGGTTTGGGGCAGGAAGGAGAAAAACTGTTTTTT
CDR3aa: CASGLGQEGEKLFF

len: 14
d_gene: NA
v_gene: TRBV11-1
abundance: once
j_gene: TRBJ1-1
CDR3nt: TGTGCCAGCAGCTTAGAAGGAGGGGTCACTGAAGCTTTCTTT
CDR3aa: CASSLEGGVTEAFF

len: 15
d_gene: NA
v_gene: TRBV4-1
abundance: NA
j_gene: TRBJ1-1
CDR3nt: TGCGCCAGCAGCCAAGATCATCAGGGGAACACTGAAGCTTTCTTT
CDR3aa: CASSQDHQGNTEAFF

len: 14
d_gene: NA
v_gene: TRBV6-1
abundance: NA
j_gene: TRBJ1-2
CDR3nt: TGTGCCAGCAGCCCGTTCATGGAAGTCTATGGCTACACCTTC
CDR3aa: CASSPFMEVYGYTF

len: 15
d_gene: NA
v_gene: TRBV10-3
abundance: NA
j_gene: TRBJ1-3
CDR3nt: TGTGCCATCAGTGCCGGGCAAAGCTCTGGAAACACCATATATTTT
CDR3aa: CAISAGQSSGNTIYF

len: 14
d_gene: NA
v_gene: TRBV11-2
abundance: once
j_gene: TRBJ2-6
CDR3nt: TGTGCCAGCAGCTTGAGCTCTGGGGCCAACGTCCTGACTTTC
CDR3aa: CASSLSSGANVLTF

len: 10
d_gene: NA
v_gene: TRBV29-1
abundance: NA
j_gene: TRBJ1-1
CDR3nt: TGCAGCGTTGGCAGGGATGAAGCTTTCTTT
CDR3aa: CSVGRDEAFF

len: 18
d_gene: NA
v_gene: TRBV18
abundance: NA
j_gene: TRBJ1-3
CDR3nt: TGTGCCAGCTCAGAAAAAGGGAGAGACGCGGTGGCTGGAAACACCATATATTTT
CDR3aa: CASSEKGRDAVAGNTIYF

len: 14
d_gene: NA
v_gene: TRBV30
abundance: NA
j_gene: TRBJ2-7
CDR3nt: TGTGCCTGGAGTGTGGGAGCCCTGTCCTACGAGCAGTACTTC
CDR3aa: CAWSVGALSYEQYF

len: 14
d_gene: NA
v_gene: TRBV27
abundance: NA
j_gene: TRBJ1-1
CDR3nt: TGTGCCAGTGGGGTTATCGACCGGAACACTGAAGCTTTCTTT
CDR3aa: CASGVIDRNTEAFF

len: 13
d_gene: TRBD1
v_gene: TRBV7-2
abundance: NA
j_gene: TRBJ1-1
CDR3nt: TGTGCCAGCAGCTCGACAGGGTACACTGAAGCTTTCTTT
CDR3aa: CASSSTGYTEAFF

len: 11
d_gene: NA
v_gene: TRBV20-1
abundance: few
j_gene: TRBJ2-4
CDR3nt: TGCAGTGCTAGAGTCCAGGACATTCAGTACTTC
CDR3aa: CSARVQDIQYF

len: 14
d_gene: NA
v_gene: TRBV5-4
abundance: NA
j_gene: TRBJ2-7
CDR3nt: TGTGCCAGCAGCCCGAGCGGGCCGTCCTACGAGCAGTACTTC
CDR3aa: CASSPSGPSYEQYF

len: 13
d_gene: TRBD1
v_gene: TRBV11-3
abundance: once
j_gene: TRBJ2-7
CDR3nt: TGTGCCACCCCGAGGTGGGACAGCTACGGGCAGTACTTC
CDR3aa: CATPRWDSYGQYF

len: 11
d_gene: TRBD1
v_gene: TRBV20-1
abundance: NA
j_gene: TRBJ2-5
CDR3nt: TGCAGTGGACAGGGGGGAGAGACCCAGTACTTC
CDR3aa: CSGQGGETQYF

len: 15
d_gene: TRBD2
v_gene: TRBV13
abundance: NA
j_gene: TRBJ2-7
CDR3nt: TGTGCCAGCAGCCCCGACGGCGGGAGGGCCTACGAGCAGTACTTC
CDR3aa: CASSPDGGRAYEQYF

len: 13
d_gene: NA
v_gene: TRBV7-9
abundance: NA
j_gene: TRBJ1-1
CDR3nt: TGTGCCAGCAGCCAAATTGGGGTCTCTGAAGCTTTCTTT
CDR3aa: CASSQIGVSEAFF

len: 15
d_gene: NA
v_gene: TRBV6-5
abundance: NA
j_gene: TRBJ1-5
CDR3nt: TGTGCCAGCACCCCCAGGGTTTCGAGCAATCAGCCCCAGCATTTT
CDR3aa: CASTPRVSSNQPQHF

len: 15
d_gene: NA
v_gene: TRBV6-5
abundance: once
j_gene: TRBJ1-2
CDR3nt: TGTGCCAGCAGGCCGAAGGGAATAGCTAACTATGGCTACACCTTC
CDR3aa: CASRPKGIANYGYTF

len: 15
d_gene: TRBD1
v_gene: TRBV6-1
abundance: NA
j_gene: TRBJ1-4
CDR3nt: TGTGCCAGCAGTGAAGTAACAGGGGGTAATGAAAAACTGTTTTTT
CDR3aa: CASSEVTGGNEKLFF

len: 13
d_gene: NA
v_gene: TRBV2
abundance: NA
j_gene: TRBJ1-2
CDR3nt: TGTGCCAGCGGCACAGGGAGGGTCTATGGCTACACCTTC
CDR3aa: CASGTGRVYGYTF

len: 12
d_gene: TRBD1
v_gene: TRBV2
abundance: NA
j_gene: TRBJ1-1
CDR3nt: TGTGCCAGCAGGGGACAGTGGGCTGAAGCTTTCTTT
CDR3aa: CASRGQWAEAFF

len: 17
d_gene: NA
v_gene: TRBV4-1
abundance: NA
j_gene: TRBJ2-5
CDR3nt: TGCGCCAGCAGCCAAGTCTTCGGGGGCCGGTATCAAGAGACCCAGTACTTC
CDR3aa: CASSQVFGGRYQETQYF

len: 14
d_gene: NA
v_gene: TRBV30
abundance: NA
j_gene: TRBJ1-5
CDR3nt: TGTGCCTGGAGTACCGCCCAGAAGGATCAGCCCCAGCATTTT
CDR3aa: CAWSTAQKDQPQHF

len: 15
d_gene: NA
v_gene: TRBV6-1
abundance: NA
j_gene: TRBJ1-2
CDR3nt: TGTGCCAGCAGTGAAGCCTCAGCGGGGTACTATGGCTACACCTTC
CDR3aa: CASSEASAGYYGYTF

len: 13
d_gene: NA
v_gene: TRBV6-5
abundance: NA
j_gene: TRBJ1-4
CDR3nt: TGTGCCAGCAGTACCCGAGATAGCGGGAAACTGTTTTTT
CDR3aa: CASSTRDSGKLFF

len: 13
d_gene: TRBD1
v_gene: TRBV2
abundance: once
j_gene: TRBJ2-7
CDR3nt: TGTGCCAGCCAGGGACAGGGAGGCTACGAGCAGTACTTC
CDR3aa: CASQGQGGYEQYF